Presented here are 2 T cell receptor beta chains from one specimen sequenced in a study of spatial heterogeneity in lung cancer. Study findings and constraints: One measure, the expanded intratumoral alpha and beta TCR count, tracked tumor mutation counts.

These TCRs are of unknown antigen specificity. MiXCR was run by TCRdb on the 5' RACE reads, yielding one entry per CDR3 protein. The sample contains about 7,900 distinct CDR3 sequences, 6% to 7% of which appear only once. The time point denotes: sample taken at primary tumor resection. This sample comprised lung tumor tissue, obtained at surgery. All receptors derive from a female donor with early-stage non-small cell lung cancer.

This clonotype was observed at least ten times. The chain has TRBV5-1 and TRBJ2-5, with D unclear. Trimming left V 0 bases short and J 5 bases short, with 8 bases between. Germline CDR1 reads SGHRS; CDR2 reads YFSETQ. The CDR3 length is 13 residues. The DNA for the CDR3 is TGCGCCAGCAGCTTGGGAGCTGCGGAGACCCAGTACTTC. Amino acid sequence: CASSLGAAETQYF.

V gene TRBV2 combines with J gene TRBJ2-6; tentative D call: TRBD2 (6 bases). V gave up 3 bases and J gave up 4 bases, with 13 bases separating them. This CDR3 contains 16 residues. Germline values: CDR1 SNHLY, CDR2 FYNNEI. The CDR3 loop reads CASSEQGGSGANVLTF. CDR3 nucleotides: TGTGCCAGCAGTGAGCAGGGAGGATCCGGGGCCAACGTCCTGACTTTC.